Listed here are 8 T cell receptor beta chains from one sample, sequenced in a study of cytomegalovirus exposure and HLA in healthy donors. Both 60 Vbeta primers and 13 Jbeta primers went into the PCR. TCRdb's copy holds only in-frame clones and misses some; the assay was immunoSEQ multiplex PCR. The data show 150,000 to 200,000 clones, just under 80% seen once. Sequencing input: PBMCs. The source of these receptors is a man aged 30-40 years in good health and CMV-seronegative.

The rearrangement links TRBV7-2 to TRBJ2-5; TRBD1 is a possible D gene (5 bases). The V end lost 5 bases, the J end lost 4 bases, and 14 bases lay between the germline ends. The length of the CDR3 is 14 residues. CDR1 and CDR2 from the germline V gene are SGHTA and FQGNSA. CDR3 nucleotides: TGTGCCAGCAGCCCACGGCCCCAGGGAGAGACCCAGTACTTC. This codes for CASSPRPQGETQYF.

The chain has TRBV10-3 and TRBJ2-5; D is possibly TRBD1 (6 bases). Germline CDR1 ENHRY, CDR2 SYGVKD. This CDR3 contains 16 residues. With 2 bases removed from V and 3 bases from J, the gap between germline ends came to 16 bases. DNA of the CDR3: TGTGCCATCAGTGAGCCTAAGTCGGCAGGGGAAGAGACCCAGTACTTC. Protein product: CAISEPKSAGEETQYF.

This chain joins TRBV7-9 and TRBJ1-1; 11 nucleotides match TRBD1. CDR1 and CDR2 (germline): SEHNR, FQNEAQ (reference sequence). The CDR3 is 14 residues long. The junction had 7 bases not matched to a gene; V was cut back by 8 bases and J by 5 bases. Written as DNA, the CDR3 is TGTGCCAGCCCGGACAGGGGGCTGGGGACTGAAGCTTTCTTT. As protein: CASPDRGLGTEAFF.

The CDR3 region is CASSLAGQVTYEQYF. Written as DNA, the CDR3 is TGTGCCAGCAGCTTAGCTGGACAGGTAACCTACGAGCAGTACTTC. V usage is TRBV7-9 and J usage is TRBJ2-7; TRBD1 aligns across 7 bases. CDR3 length: 15 amino acids. V trimming: 0 bases; J trimming: 2 bases; junction bases outside the gene matches: 4. The germline V gene encodes CDR1 SEHNR and CDR2 FQNEAQ (reference sequence).

The CDR3 DNA reads TGTGCCAGCAGTTCCTGGACGGGAAGTTATGGCTACACCTTC. Residues: CASSSWTGSYGYTF. The J gene is TRBJ1-2, the V gene TRBV28; D gene unclear. The CDR3 spans 14 residues. V was pared by 4 bases and J by 5 bases, with 14 bases between. Germline lookup yields CDR1 MDHEN and CDR2 SYDVKM.

This clone has just a few counts. The CDR3 nucleotides read TGTGCCAGTAGTATCAGTTACAATCAGCCCCAGCATTTT. The encoded protein is CASSISYNQPQHF. The chain combines TRBV19 with TRBJ1-5; D call uncertain. Germline CDR1 and CDR2: LNHDA and SQIVND (reference sequence). The CDR3 sequence is 13 residues long. V was pared by 3 bases and J by 3 bases, with 6 bases between.

With regard to this clone: Additional DNA sequences in this sample encode the identical CDR3. The chain uses TRBV6-5 and TRBJ2-7; 9 positions match TRBD1. With V trimmed by 9 bases and J by 3 bases, 12 bases remained unmatched. CDR1 and CDR2 (germline): MNHEY, SVGAGI. This CDR3 is 15 amino acids long. This CDR3 is CASYSPGQGLYEQYF. CDR3 nucleotide sequence: TGTGCCAGTTACAGCCCGGGACAGGGACTCTACGAGCAGTACTTC.

About this clone itself: The conserved closing phenylalanine or tryptophan is absent in this CDR3, likely reflecting a read error. CDR3 in amino acids: CASSLTTHPEAFL. CDR3 DNA: TGTGCCAGCAGCCTTACCACCCACCCCGAAGCTTTCCTT. The chain joins TRBV14 to TRBJ1-1; D unresolved. Between the trimmed V and J ends, which lost 4 bases and 8 bases, there was a span of 14 bases. There are 13 residues in the CDR3. Looked up from germline, CDR1 is SGHDN and CDR2 is FVKESK.